This TCR beta chain came from a study of cytomegalovirus exposure and HLA in healthy donors (dated by TCRdb to 2016 to 2017). Broadly, across the study: An earlier analysis of around 600 of the donors reported 250 to 350 Gb of sequence data and 117 million unique TCR beta sequences from roughly 200 million T cells. Both class I and class II loci were covered by HLA typing, at four-digit resolution. Along with the approximately 670-subject first cohort, a separate validation cohort of around 110 different subjects was used. On average, around 230,000 unique TCR beta nucleotide sequences were sequenced per donor among fewer than 500 genotyped donors of the cohort, with roughly a sixth of those sequences being non-productive. In an earlier analysis of a few hundred of the donors, high-throughput TCR beta sequencing was used to judge whether each TCR beta V gene segment behaved as functional or pseudogenic. Because of strong linkage in the cohort, five DR-DQ haplotypes were treated as single units for association and clustering. Rather than drawing on any new phenotypic data, the later analysis identified candidate immune exposures from TCR beta sequences and the way those sequences occurred across donors. An early release covering just under 650 HLA-typed donors comprised about 320 gigabases of sequencing data and roughly 85 million unique TCR sequences. All discovery cohort repertoires had been generated on a single sequencing platform. The study was designed to test whether signatures of past pathogen exposure could be identified by cataloging public T cell receptors. In a later analysis, previously published TCR beta repertoires from more than 500 donors were re-analyzed and high-resolution HLA genotyping was added so that TCR occurrence patterns could be studied. To predict cytomegalovirus infection status, the study combined high-throughput TCR immunosequencing, statistical association of individual TCRs with disease status, and machine learning. Among the approximately 400 genotyped donors, around 81% belonged to the genetic ancestry cluster associated with self-reported Caucasian donors. Donor age, sex, ethnicity and CMV serostatus were compiled together with the repertoire data. Typing coverage differed by locus: A, B, C, DRB1 and DQB1 were typed in roughly 620-630 donors, DQA1 in roughly 510, DPA1 in approximately 610, and DPB1 in just under 480. A later genetic analysis used genome-wide SNP genotypes for about 65% of the 666 donors, treating that subset as a discovery cohort. Using immunosequencing, the study profiled T cell repertoires from 666 subjects and related those repertoires to cytomegalovirus serostatus.

Points the paper makes about the study in general: The sequencing pipeline was judged likely to have produced a cluster of highly shared sequence variants as a technical artifact. Sequencing depth was assumed to be roughly uniform across donors in the presence/absence analyses, though that assumption may not hold. At a false discovery rate of 0.05, a later analysis linked roughly 17,000 TCR beta sequences to specific HLA alleles. Strong co-occurrence of HLA alleles, especially DR and DQ, made assigning TCR associations to individual alleles difficult. Most CMV-associated TCR beta chains appeared to be HLA-restricted in a later analysis, and the HLA associations seemed to be driven largely by CMV exposure. Most TCR sequences were observed very rarely across donors, whereas some public TCRs were present in many individuals. The study listed 150 to 200 TCR beta chains as associated with cytomegalovirus. Because counts were too low, approximately 15 rarely observed V segments, including chromosome 9 orphons, were excluded from the earlier analysis of some 540 of the donors. Some IMGT-functional V segments, including TRBV6-2 and TRBV6-3, could not be told apart with the 87-base-pair reads, so those segments were excluded. In a later analysis, HLA-associated TCR beta chains showed more clonal expansion and lower generation probabilities than non-associated chains that were equally common. A further reported finding was that TCR beta sequences accurately predicted the HLA-A and HLA-B alleles for most subjects in the first cohort. According to a later analysis, TCR association rates differed among HLA loci, with DRB1 alleles showing the most associated TCRs and HLA-C alleles showing the fewest. V-gene and J-gene trimming of TCR beta chains was associated with a missense DCLRE1C variant in a later genetic analysis, and the association was replicated in an independent cohort. According to a later analysis, parvovirus B19, influenza, CMV and Epstein-Barr virus appeared linked to several top co-occurrence clusters. HLA typing was unavailable for some donors at each locus, so association tests used only the typed subset. In vitro tests confirmed that three of the cytomegalovirus-associated TCR beta chains recognize cytomegalovirus antigens. According to a later genetic analysis, donors in an Asian-associated ancestry cluster had fewer N-insertions in productive TCRs than the approximately 610-donor mean. Correlated functional status among segregating V segments might reflect linkage disequilibrium, but an unknown experimental factor could not be ruled out. In an earlier analysis of around 600 of the donors, most TCR beta V segments were observed in productive rearrangements about 87% or about 30% of the time, broadly matching IMGT annotations. CMV serostatus was the only immune exposure information available for the cohort. According to the authors, the approach could potentially be generalized to other disease states and immunological phenotypes. Only TCR beta chains were sequenced in this cohort, and the absence of alpha or paired-chain data limited detectable features. The classifier was reported to diagnose cytomegalovirus status with high specificity and sensitivity in both the original cohort and the validation cohort.

Library method: the immunoSEQ multiplex PCR assay. For the multiplex PCR, a mixture combining 60 forward primers for TCR Vbeta segments and 13 reverse primers for TCR Jbeta segments was used. The CDR3 region of rearranged TCR beta genes was amplified from genomic DNA with a multiplex PCR assay. Amplified TCR beta libraries were sequenced as 87-base-pair reads on the Illumina HiSeq System. The paper's data handling went like this. A later analysis tallied 75 million to 95 million unique TCR beta chains across the approximately 670 repertoires, and approximately 12 million of those chains were shared by two or more donors. Raw reads were error-corrected and collapsed into unique sequences with a nearest-neighbor algorithm that merged closely related sequences to remove PCR and sequencing errors. V, D and J gene segments were assigned by aligning CDR3 sequences to IMGT reference sequences. Each retained sequence needed at least a six-nucleotide match to both a V gene segment and a J gene segment. A rearrangement was called productive if the CDR3 had no stop codons and remained in frame with V and J, and every other rearrangement was called non-productive. CDR3 was defined by IMGT convention, running from the second conserved V-encoded cysteine to the conserved J-encoded phenylalanine. Sequences without an unambiguous match to a single V gene segment were excluded from the earlier analysis of 587 of the donors. In an earlier analysis of almost 600 of the donors, a V segment was called functional when productive rearrangements were above 56.7%, and segregating when the standard deviation between donors exceeded 5%. A statistical classification framework was built for diagnosing cytomegalovirus status from the catalog of TCR beta chain sequences. In a later analysis, TCR nucleotide sequences were compared against IMGT/GENE-DB human TR gene sequences so that V and J genes could be assigned. A later analysis assigned CDR3 sequences and most-parsimonious VDJ recombination scenarios with the TCRdist pipeline. In a later analysis, each TCR beta chain was defined by its CDR3 amino acid sequence together with its V-gene family, and reads without a unique V-gene family were excluded. In a later analysis, fewer than 600 highly shared, low-generation-probability nucleotide sequences were removed to address suspected cross-contamination and a sequencing artifact. In a later analysis, a clonal expansion index for each public chain was calculated from normalized within-repertoire ranks of inferred template counts. A later analysis computed generation probabilities with a VDJ recombination model fitted to out-of-frame rearrangements, and checked the results against IGoR. In a later analysis, TCR-TCR, TCR-HLA and TCR-CMV co-occurrence was scored with hypergeometric tests, and a repertoire-size bias correction was applied to TCR pairs. A later analysis estimated false discovery rates by permuting HLA or CMV assignments 20 times. In a later analysis, co-occurring TCRs were grouped with DBSCAN, and TCRdist sequence similarity was added when clustering was performed within HLA-allele-positive subsets. Repertoires with fewer than 30,000 or more than 120,000 public chains, plus five repertoires with anomalous nucleotide sharing, were excluded from co-occurrence clustering. The source is immuneACCESS, and TCRdb retained only in-frame sequences with V and J called. Part of the clones is not carried over; for the studies checked, unresolved V genes explain less than half of this, and the remainder is unexplained. V, J and clone size were drawn from that table, and D and trimming were deduced from the DNA. The sample data list roughly 120,000 clones, and 70% to 80% of these were observed just once. 1.9% of the sample is taken by the ten largest.

Taken from cysteine to phenylalanine, the CDR3 has 12 residues. Only the CDR3 DNA is retained, 36 bases long and in frame from the first base. The germline V gene provides CDR1 SGHVS and CDR2 FNYEAQ. The trim is 5 bases for V and 5 bases for J, with a gap of 9 bases between the germline ends. The cohort consisted of some 670 healthy bone marrow donors. At the time of sampling, every cohort member was nominally healthy, though immune exposures that went unrecorded were likely present. The donor was CMV seronegative and belonged to the group of approximately 320 seronegative cohort members. Each donor provided a peripheral blood sample, and peripheral blood mononuclear cells were used for TCR beta sequencing. The Qiagen DNeasy Blood Extraction Kit was used to extract genomic DNA from the blood cell samples. Details on this clone: It lacks a known antigen. Per-base quality was not reported, and no clone a single base away is much larger than it.

The receptor comes from a man over 45 in good health and CMV-seronegative. The receptor chain draws on TRBV7-6 and TRBJ2-5; there is no confident call for the D gene. The sequenced material came from PBMCs. This receptor carries the CDR3 CASSLLGETQYF. The DNA is TGTGCCAGCAGCCTGCTCGGGGAGACCCAGTACTTC. This CDR3, with the reference TRBV7-6 and TRBJ2-5 proteins standing in past its ends, gives the full variable domain GAGVSQSPRYKVTKRGQDVALRCDPISGHVSLYWYRQALGQGPEFLTYFNYEAQQDKSGLPNDRFSAERPEGSISTLTIQRTEQRDSAMYRCASSLLGETQYFGPGTRLLVL.